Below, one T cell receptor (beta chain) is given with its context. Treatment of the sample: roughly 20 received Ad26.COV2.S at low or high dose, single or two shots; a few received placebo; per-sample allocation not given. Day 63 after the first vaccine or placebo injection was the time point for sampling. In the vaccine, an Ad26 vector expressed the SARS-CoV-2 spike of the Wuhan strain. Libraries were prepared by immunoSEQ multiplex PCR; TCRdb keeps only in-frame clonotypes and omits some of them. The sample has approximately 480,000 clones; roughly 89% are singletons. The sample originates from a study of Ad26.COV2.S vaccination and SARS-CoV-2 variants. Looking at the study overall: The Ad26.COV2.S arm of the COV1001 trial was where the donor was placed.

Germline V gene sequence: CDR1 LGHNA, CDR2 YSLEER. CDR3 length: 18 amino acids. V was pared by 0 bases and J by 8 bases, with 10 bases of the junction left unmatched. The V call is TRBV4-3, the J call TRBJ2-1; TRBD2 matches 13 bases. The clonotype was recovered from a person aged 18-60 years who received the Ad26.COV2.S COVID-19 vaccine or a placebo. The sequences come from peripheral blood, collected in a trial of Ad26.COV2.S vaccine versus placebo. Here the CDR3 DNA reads TGCGCCAGCAGCCAAGAGTTGCCGGCACTAGCGGGAGGGGATGAGCAGTTCTTC. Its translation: CASSQELPALAGGDEQFF.